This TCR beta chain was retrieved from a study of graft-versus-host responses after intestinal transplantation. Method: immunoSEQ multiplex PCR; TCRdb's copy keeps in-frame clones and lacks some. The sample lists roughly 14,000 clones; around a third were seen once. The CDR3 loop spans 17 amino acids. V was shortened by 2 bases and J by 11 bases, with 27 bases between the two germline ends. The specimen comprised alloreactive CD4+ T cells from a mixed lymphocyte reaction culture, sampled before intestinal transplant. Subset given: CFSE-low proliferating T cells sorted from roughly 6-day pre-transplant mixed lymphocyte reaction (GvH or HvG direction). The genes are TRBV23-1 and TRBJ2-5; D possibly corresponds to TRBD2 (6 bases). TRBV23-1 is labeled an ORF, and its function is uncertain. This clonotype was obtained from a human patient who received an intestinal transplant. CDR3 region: CASSQAQWGQGVREQYF. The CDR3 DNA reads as TGCGCCAGCAGTCAAGCTCAATGGGGCCAAGGCGTCCGGGAGCAGTACTTC.